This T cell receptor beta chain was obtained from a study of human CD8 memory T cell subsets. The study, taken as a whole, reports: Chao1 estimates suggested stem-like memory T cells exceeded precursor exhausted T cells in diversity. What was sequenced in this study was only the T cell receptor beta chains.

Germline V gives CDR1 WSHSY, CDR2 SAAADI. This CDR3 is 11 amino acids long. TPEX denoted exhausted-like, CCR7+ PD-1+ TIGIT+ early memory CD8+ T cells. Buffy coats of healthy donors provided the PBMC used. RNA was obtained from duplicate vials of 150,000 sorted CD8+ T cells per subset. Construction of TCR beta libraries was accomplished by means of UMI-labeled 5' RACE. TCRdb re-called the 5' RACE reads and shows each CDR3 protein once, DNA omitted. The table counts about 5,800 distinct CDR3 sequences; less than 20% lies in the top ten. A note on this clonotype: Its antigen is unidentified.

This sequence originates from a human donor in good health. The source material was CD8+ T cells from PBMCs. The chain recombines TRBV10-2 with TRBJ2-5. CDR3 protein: CASSDLETQYF.